The subject of this entry is one TCR beta chain. Its specificity is unknown. This sample is drawn from a study of PD-1 blockade in classical Hodgkin lymphoma. Study outcomes and limitations: Baseline TCR diversity was reportedly lower in newly diagnosed patients than healthy donors.

The CDR3 sequence is 14 residues long. In germline, CDR1 is SGHRS, CDR2 YFSETQ. Trimming stripped 4 bases from V and 7 bases from J, with 18 bases between. All trial patients relapsed after autologous stem cell transplantation. Sequencing used immunoSEQ multiplex PCR; TCRdb keeps in-frame clones, though not all of them. The data hold under 75,000 clones, with around 90% observed a single time. This chain links TRBV5-1 with TRBJ2-7; weak D call: TRBD2 (6 bases). Here the sequenced sample was peripheral blood mononuclear cells (PBMCs), taken before the second cycle of nivolumab. The TCR originated in a human donor with classical Hodgkin lymphoma. In nucleotides, the CDR3 is TGCGCCAGCAGCCCCGACGGGGGTGTGGGGGAGCAGTACTTC. This encodes CASSPDGGVGEQYF.